This is a list of T cell receptor beta chains from one sample in a study of prognosis after radiotherapy for stage I lung cancer. TCRdb itself ran the multiplex PCR reads through MiXCR, one entry per CDR3 protein. The sample lists around 56,000 distinct CDR3 sequences, around 27% occurring once. The sample in question was PBMCs, obtained before or after stereotactic body radiation therapy (not recorded which). The receptors were sampled from a donor aged 50 or older with non-small cell lung cancer. Each CDR3 is given with its conserved first and last residue. The D gene is left open where the match is weak. The listing skips clone size in some rows; elsewhere it reads once, few, many or a size class.

V gene	D gene	clone size	J gene	CDR3 DNA	CDR3 protein
TRBV19	TRBD2	many	TRBJ2-2	TGTGCCAGTAGTATAATCGGCGGGGGGAGCACCGGGGAGCTGTTTTTT	CASSIIGGGSTGELFF
TRBV11-2	.	many	TRBJ2-3	TGTGCCAGCAGCCAGGGACTTTTCACAGATACGCAGTATTTT	CASSQGLFTDTQYF
TRBV28	TRBD2	many	TRBJ2-5	TGTGCCAGCAGGTCCAGCGGGGCAGAGACCCAGTACTTC	CASRSSGAETQYF
TRBV7-3	TRBD2	many	TRBJ2-1	TGTGCCAGCAGCCCTCAGGGACTAGCGGGGAATGAGCAGTTCTTC	CASSPQGLAGNEQFF
TRBV5-4	TRBD1	few	TRBJ1-1	TGTGCCAGCAGCTTCTACAGGACTACAGGGGACACTGAAGCTTTCTTT	CASSFYRTTGDTEAFF
TRBV19	TRBD1	many	TRBJ1-5	TGTGCCAGTAGTCCTAGACAGGGGAATAGCAATCAGCCCCAGCATTTT	CASSPRQGNSNQPQHF
TRBV3-1	.	many	TRBJ2-5	TGTGCCAGCAGCCAAGATCGATACAGCAAGGAGACCCAGTACTTC	CASSQDRYSKETQYF
TRBV20-1	.	many	TRBJ2-3	TGCAGTGCTAGGGTTGGGGGGATCACAGATACGCAGTATTTT	CSARVGGITDTQYF
TRBV7-9	TRBD2	.	TRBJ2-3	TGTGCCAGCAGCTTATACGACCTAGCGGGGGCGGCAGATACGCAGTATTTT	CASSLYDLAGAADTQYF
TRBV6-1	.	many	TRBJ1-4	TGTGCCAGCAGTCAAGGGGCAGGGCGAAATGAAAAACTGTTTTTT	CASSQGAGRNEKLFF
TRBV9	.	many	TRBJ2-5	TGTGCCAGCAGCGAGGGGAGTACCCAAAGGGGGGAGACCCAGTACTTC	CASSEGSTQRGETQYF
TRBV6-1	TRBD1	many	TRBJ2-7	TGTGCCAGCAGTCCGGGACAGGGTCGCGTCGAGCAGTACTTC	CASSPGQGRVEQYF
TRBV2	.	many	TRBJ2-2	TGTGCCAGCAGTGATCTCATACCGGGGGAGCTGTTTTTT	CASSDLIPGELFF
TRBV9	.	many	TRBJ2-1	TGTGCCAGCAGCCGGAGGGGACGGGACAGTTACAATGAGCAGTTCTTC	CASSRRGRDSYNEQFF
TRBV2	.	once	TRBJ2-5	TGTGCCAGCAGTAAGGGAGGGACATGGCGGGAGACCCAGTACTTC	CASSKGGTWRETQYF
TRBV6-1	.	many	TRBJ1-4	TGTGCCAGCAGAGCCCTTGAAAAACTGTTTTTT	CASRALEKLFF
TRBV12-3/TRBV12-4	.	many	TRBJ2-5	TGTGCCAGCAGCCAGACAAGTAAAGAGACCCAGTACTTC	CASSQTSKETQYF
TRBV18	.	many	TRBJ1-2	TGTGCCAGCTATGAGACAGACAACTATGGCTACACCTTC	CASYETDNYGYTF
TRBV5-1	.	.	TRBJ2-3	TGCGCCAGCAGCTTGGGACTAGACGCCCCGACAGATACGCAGTATTTT	CASSLGLDAPTDTQYF